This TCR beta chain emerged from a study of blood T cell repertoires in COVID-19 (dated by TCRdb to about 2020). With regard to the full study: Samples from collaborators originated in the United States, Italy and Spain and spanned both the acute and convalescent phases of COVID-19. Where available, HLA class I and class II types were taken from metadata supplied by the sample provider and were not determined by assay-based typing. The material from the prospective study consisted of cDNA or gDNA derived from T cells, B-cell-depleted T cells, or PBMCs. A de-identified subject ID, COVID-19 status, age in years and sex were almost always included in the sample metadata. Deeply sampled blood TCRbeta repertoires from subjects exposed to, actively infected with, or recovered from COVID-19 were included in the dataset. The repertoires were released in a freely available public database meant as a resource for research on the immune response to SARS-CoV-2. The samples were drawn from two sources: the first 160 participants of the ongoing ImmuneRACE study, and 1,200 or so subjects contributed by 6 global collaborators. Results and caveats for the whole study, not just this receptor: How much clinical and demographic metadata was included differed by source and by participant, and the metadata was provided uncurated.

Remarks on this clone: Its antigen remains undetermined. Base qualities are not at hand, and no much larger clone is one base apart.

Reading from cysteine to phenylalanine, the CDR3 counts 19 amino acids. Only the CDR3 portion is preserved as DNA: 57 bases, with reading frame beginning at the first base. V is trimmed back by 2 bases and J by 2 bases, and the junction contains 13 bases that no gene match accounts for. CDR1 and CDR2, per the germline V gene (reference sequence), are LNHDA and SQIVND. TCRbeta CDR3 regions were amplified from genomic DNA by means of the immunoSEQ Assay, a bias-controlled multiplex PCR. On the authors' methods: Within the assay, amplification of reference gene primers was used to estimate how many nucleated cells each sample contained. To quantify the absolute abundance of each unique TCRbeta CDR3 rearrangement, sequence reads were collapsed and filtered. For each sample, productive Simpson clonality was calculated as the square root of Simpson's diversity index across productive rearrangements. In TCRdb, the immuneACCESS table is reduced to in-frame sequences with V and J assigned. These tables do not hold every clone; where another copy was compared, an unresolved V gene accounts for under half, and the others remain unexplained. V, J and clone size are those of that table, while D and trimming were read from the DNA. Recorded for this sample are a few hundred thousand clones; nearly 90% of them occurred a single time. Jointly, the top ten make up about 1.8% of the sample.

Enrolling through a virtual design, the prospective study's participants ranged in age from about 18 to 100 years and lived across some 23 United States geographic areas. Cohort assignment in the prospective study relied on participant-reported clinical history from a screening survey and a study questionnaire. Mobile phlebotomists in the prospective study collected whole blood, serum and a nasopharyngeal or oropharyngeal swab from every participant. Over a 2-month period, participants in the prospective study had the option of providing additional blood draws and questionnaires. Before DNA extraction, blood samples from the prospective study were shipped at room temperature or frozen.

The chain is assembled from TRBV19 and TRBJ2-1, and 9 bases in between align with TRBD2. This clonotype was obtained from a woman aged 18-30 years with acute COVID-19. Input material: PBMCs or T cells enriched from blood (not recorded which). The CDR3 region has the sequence CASSIQRGRAPSAYNEQFF. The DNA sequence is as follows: TGTGCCAGTAGTATACAGCGCGGGAGGGCCCCTTCCGCCTACAATGAGCAGTTCTTC.